This T cell receptor (beta chain) appears in the sequencing data of a study of T cell repertoires in cytomegalovirus infection. This clonotype has ten or more counts. No antigen is known for it. A single record per CDR3 protein comes from TCRdb applying MiXCR to the reads. Among tens of thousands of distinct CDR3 sequences listed, 20% to 25% were seen once. Germline CDR1 SGHRS, CDR2 YFSETQ. The CDR3 has 13 amino acids. The V end was cut by 5 bases, the J end by 4 bases, with 12 bases between. Material: PBMCs, sequenced either directly or after in vitro stimulation (not recorded which). This TCR derives from a human donor in good health (CMV status not recorded). Some clones in this sample may be carry-over from other donors' samples. The chain links TRBV5-1 to TRBJ1-2; D is possibly TRBD1 (5 bases). The CDR3 loop is CASRLDSLYGYTF. The CDR3 DNA sequence: TGCGCCAGCAGACTTGACAGTCTCTATGGCTACACCTTC.